The subject of this entry is one T cell receptor (beta chain). The antigen remains undetermined. The data were taken from a study of cytomegalovirus exposure and HLA in healthy donors. Clones were read by immunoSEQ multiplex PCR, and TCRdb kept only the in-frame ones, dropping some. The table lists some 140,000 clones, 85% to 90% of them singletons. The V and J ends lost 8 bases and 5 bases, in that order; junction bases with no gene match: 6. CDR3 size: 14 residues. Per the germline V gene, CDR1 is MNHNS and CDR2 is SASEGT. Study-wide results and limits: The authors enumerated around 150 TCR beta chains as linked to cytomegalovirus. In vitro assays verified that three CMV-associated chains recognized CMV antigens specifically. The study found most TCR sequences rare, yet found some public TCRs in many donors. That first-cohort TCR clusters tended to co-occur in the 130 or so validation repertoires was found in a later analysis.

The sequence was obtained from a woman aged 25-40 years in good health and CMV-seropositive. Sample: PBMCs. The V gene is TRBV6-1, the J gene TRBJ2-1, with 10 bases aligning to TRBD2. CDR3 region: CASGELAGHNEQFF. DNA for the CDR3: TGTGCCAGCGGGGAACTAGCGGGGCACAATGAGCAGTTCTTC.